This T cell receptor (beta chain) originates from a study of cytomegalovirus exposure and HLA in healthy donors. Sequenced by immunoSEQ multiplex PCR; TCRdb stores in-frame clones only, minus some. In the table there are 260,000 or so clones, about nine tenths of which are singletons. There are 17 residues in the CDR3. Worth noting for this clone: The antigen is not known.

Study observations and caveats: Published work reported that the classifier diagnosed cytomegalovirus status with high specificity and sensitivity. A few CMV-associated chains proved CMV antigen-specific in vitro.

This chain joins TRBV21-1 and TRBJ2-7; the table's TRBD1 call for D was not verified on the DNA. TRBV21-1 is marked as a pseudogene. The material sequenced was PBMCs. The clonotype comes from a woman aged 25-40 years in good health and CMV-seronegative. The CDR3 nucleotides are TGTGCCAGCAGCAAGAACTCTCAGGGGATTTGCACCTACGAGCAGTACTTC. Its protein is CASSKNSQGICTYEQYF.